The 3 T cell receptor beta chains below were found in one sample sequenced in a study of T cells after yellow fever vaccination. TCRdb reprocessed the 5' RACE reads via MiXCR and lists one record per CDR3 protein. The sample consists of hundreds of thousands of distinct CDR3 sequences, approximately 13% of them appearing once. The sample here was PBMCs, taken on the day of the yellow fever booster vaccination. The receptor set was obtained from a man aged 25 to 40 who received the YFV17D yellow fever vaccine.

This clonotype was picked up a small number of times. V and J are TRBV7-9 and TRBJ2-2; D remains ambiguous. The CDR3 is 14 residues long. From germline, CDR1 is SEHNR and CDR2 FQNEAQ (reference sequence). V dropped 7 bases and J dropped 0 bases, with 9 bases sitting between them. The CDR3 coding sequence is TGTGCCAGCAAGGTTCTTCCGAACACCGGGGAGCTGTTTTTT. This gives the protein CASKVLPNTGELFF.

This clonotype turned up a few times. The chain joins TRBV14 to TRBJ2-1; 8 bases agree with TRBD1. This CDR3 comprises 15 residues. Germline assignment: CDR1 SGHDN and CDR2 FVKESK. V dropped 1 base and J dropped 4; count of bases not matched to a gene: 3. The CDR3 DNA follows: TGTGCCAGCAGCCAAGGGACAGGGCCTTACAATGAGCAGTTCTTC. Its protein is CASSQGTGPYNEQFF.

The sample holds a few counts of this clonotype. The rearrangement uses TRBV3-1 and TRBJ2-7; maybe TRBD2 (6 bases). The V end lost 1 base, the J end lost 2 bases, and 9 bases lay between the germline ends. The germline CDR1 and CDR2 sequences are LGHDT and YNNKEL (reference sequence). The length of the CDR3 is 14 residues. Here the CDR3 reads CASSQAGEAYEQYF. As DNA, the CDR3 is TGTGCCAGCAGCCAAGCCGGGGAGGCCTACGAGCAGTACTTC.